One sample yielded the 4 T cell receptor beta chains listed below, sequenced in a study of blood T cell repertoires in COVID-19. The method was immunoSEQ multiplex PCR; TCRdb's version includes in-frame clones alone and lacks a portion of them. The sample holds over 200,000 clones; approximately 87% are singletons and the top ten take about 2.5%. Material for sequencing was peripheral blood. These receptors came from a woman between 50 and 59 years old with acute or convalescent COVID-19.

The genes are TRBV6-5 and TRBJ2-1, with 9 bases lining up with TRBD1. Germline CDR1 reads MNHEY; CDR2 reads SVGAGI. V lost 11 bases, J lost 3 bases, and 8 bases stayed unmatched. The CDR3 is 14 residues long. The CDR3 loop reads CAGKDRGNYNEQFF. CDR3 DNA sequence: TGTGCCGGGAAGGACAGGGGTAACTACAATGAGCAGTTCTTC.

The gene calls are TRBV27 and TRBJ1-1; unclear D gene. CDR3 length: 13 residues. The V gene's germline CDR1 is MNHEY and CDR2 SMNVEV (reference sequence). V lost 3 bases and J lost 4, with 9 bases in between. The CDR3 region is CASSFTESTEAFF. CDR3 in DNA: TGTGCCAGCAGTTTTACGGAGAGCACTGAAGCTTTCTTT.

The genes are TRBV4-2 and TRBJ2-3, with 14 bases that match TRBD2. The germline CDR1 and CDR2 sequences are LGHNA and YNFKEQ. Trimming at V came to 1 base and at J to 1 base, leaving 10 bases not matched to a gene. The CDR3 runs to 20 residues. CDR3 in amino acids: CASSQGNLGTSGGRTDTQYF. CDR3 sequence (DNA): TGTGCCAGCAGCCAAGGGAACTTAGGGACTAGCGGGGGACGCACAGATACGCAGTATTTT.

The CDR3 region is CASSSPGLLRDIQYF. The CDR3 DNA sequence: TGTGCCAGCAGTTCCCCCGGACTGCTAAGGGACATTCAGTACTTC. The chain combines TRBV28 with TRBJ2-4; perhaps TRBD2 as D (5 bases). In germline, CDR1 is MDHEN, CDR2 SYDVKM. CDR3 size: 15 residues. Deletions cut 4 bases from V and 8 bases from J, with 18 bases between. The full variable domain, completed using reference TRBV28 and TRBJ2-4, is DVKVTQSSRYLVKRTGEKVFLECVQDMDHENMFWYRQDPGLGLRLIYFSYDVKMKEKGDIPEGYSVSREKKERFSLILESASTNQTSMYLCASSSPGLLRDIQYFGAGTRLSVL.